Below, 20 T cell receptor beta chains from the same sample are listed, as sequenced in a study of blood T cell repertoires in COVID-19. The method was immunoSEQ multiplex PCR; TCRdb's version includes in-frame clones alone and lacks a portion of them. Of nearly 350,000 clones listed, about 90% are singletons. Material: peripheral blood. The receptor source for this set is a woman between 18 and 29 years old who had recovered from COVID-19.

The chain combines TRBV18 with TRBJ2-2; 11 bases agree with TRBD2. CDR1 is KGHSH, CDR2 LQKENI, per germline. The V and J ends lost 3 bases and 5 bases, in that order; junction bases with no gene match: 11. CDR3 size: 18 residues. The CDR3 DNA reads TGTGCCAGCTCACCGCGACTACTAGCGGGAGACGGGACCGGGGAGCTGTTTTTT. This translates into CASSPRLLAGDGTGELFF.

V gene TRBV6-5 combines with J gene TRBJ2-2; TRBD1 aligns across 8 bases. CDR1 and CDR2 from the germline V gene are MNHEY and SVGAGI. Trimming removed 6 bases from V and 3 bases from J; junction bases left unmatched: 3. The CDR3 extends over 14 amino acids. CDR3 nucleotide sequence: TGTGCCAGCAGCAGACAGGGGCACACCGGGGAGCTGTTTTTT. Translation gives CASSRQGHTGELFF.

The CDR3 reads CASSPRGAATNTGELFF. Here the CDR3 DNA reads TGTGCCAGCAGCCCTCGTGGGGCGGCGACGAACACCGGGGAGCTGTTTTTT. The rearrangement links TRBV9 to TRBJ2-2; D is possibly TRBD1 (5 bases). The V and J ends lost 4 bases and 0 bases respectively, with 16 bases between them. The CDR3 has 17 amino acids. Germline-derived CDR1 and CDR2 are SGDLS and YYNGEE.

The genes are TRBV2 and TRBJ2-1; TRBD2 matches 7 bases. Germline CDR1 is SNHLY and CDR2 is FYNNEI. Losses at the gene ends were 0 bases for V and 10 bases for J; bases not matched to a gene: 6. The CDR3 has 14 amino acids. The CDR3: CASSEALREWEQFF. For the CDR3, the DNA is TGTGCCAGCAGTGAAGCGCTGCGGGAGTGGGAGCAGTTCTTC.

The V call is TRBV6-6, the J call TRBJ2-7; 9 bases are a match to TRBD2. The J segment lost 4 bases and the V segment lost 6 bases, leaving 4 bases of the junction unmatched. The CDR3 spans 13 residues. Germline values: CDR1 MNHNY, CDR2 SVGAGI (reference sequence). CDR3 sequence: CASRPAGGYEQYV. The CDR3 nucleotides read TGTGCCAGCAGACCTGCGGGGGGGTACGAGCAGTACGTC.

The gene calls are TRBV29-1 and TRBJ2-3, with 7 bases that match TRBD2. The length of the CDR3 is 13 residues. Germline V gene sequence: CDR1 SQVTM, CDR2 ANQGSEA. J gave up 6 bases and V 6 bases, and 9 bases lay outside the gene matches. The CDR3 region has the DNA TGCAGCGTGAGGGCCGGGAGGAGGGATACGCAGTATTTT. Protein sequence: CSVRAGRRDTQYF.

The CDR3 DNA follows: TGTGCCATCAGAACCTTCCAGGGGGACTCTGGAAACACCATATATTTT. This translates into CAIRTFQGDSGNTIYF. The gene calls are TRBV10-3 and TRBJ1-3; TRBD1 aligns across 7 bases. The CDR3 is made up of 16 amino acids. V shed 6 bases and J 0 bases; nucleotides not matched to a gene: 8. Germline CDR1 is ENHRY and CDR2 is SYGVKD.

The genes are TRBV9 and TRBJ2-2, with D unresolved. Trimming shortened V by 3 bases and J by 1 base, and 10 bases separated the two germline ends. Germline V gene sequence: CDR1 SGDLS, CDR2 YYNGEE. CDR3 length equals 15 residues. The CDR3 DNA is TGTGCCAGCAGCGCTCTAGGAGTGAACACCGGGGAGCTGTTTTTT. Translation: CASSALGVNTGELFF.

As concerns this clone: Other nucleotide sequences from this sample produce the same CDR3. CDR3 loop: CASSQERETQYF. CDR3 DNA sequence: TGTGCCAGCAGCCAAGAGAGAGAGACCCAGTACTTC. The rearrangement uses TRBV3-1 (or the pseudogene TRBV3-2) and TRBJ2-5, with unresolved D. The CDR3 is 12 amino acids. Trimming cost V 0 bases and J 4 bases, with 3 bases left between them. CDR1 is LGHDT, CDR2 YNNKEL, per germline (reference sequence).

This clone was observed a single time. This chain links TRBV5-4 with TRBJ2-3; 8 positions agree with TRBD2. J was trimmed by 4 bases and V by 4 bases; bases with no gene match: 11. Germline V gene data show CDR1 as SGHNT and CDR2 as YYREEE (reference sequence). The CDR3 consists of 16 residues. In DNA form, the CDR3 reads TGTGCCAGCAGCGCGAAGCGGGGGCAAAATTCAGATACGCAGTATTTT. Its protein product is CASSAKRGQNSDTQYF.

The chain employs TRBV30 and TRBJ2-2; D is possibly TRBD2 (5 bases). Germline-derived CDR1 and CDR2 are GTSNPN and SVGIG (reference sequence). V dropped 3 bases and J dropped 6 bases, with 11 bases sitting between them. The CDR3 is 13 residues long. In nucleotides, the CDR3 is TGTGCCTGGAGAAAGGACTCGCCCGGGGAGCTGTTTTTT. The encoded protein is CAWRKDSPGELFF.

The rearrangement joins TRBV3-1 (or the pseudogene TRBV3-2) to TRBJ1-2, with a weak D call TRBD1 (5 bases). This CDR3 has 14 residues. Trimming shortened V by 3 bases and J by 8 bases, and 16 bases separated the two germline ends. Germline CDR1 LGHDT, CDR2 YNNKEL (reference sequence). The CDR3 is CASSQVGAPMGYTF. CDR3 sequence (DNA): TGTGCCAGCAGCCAGGTAGGGGCGCCCATGGGCTACACCTTC.

The CDR3 sequence is CASSVGAKNTGELFF. The DNA for the CDR3 is TGTGCCAGCAGCGTTGGGGCCAAAAACACCGGGGAGCTGTTTTTT. The rearrangement joins TRBV9 to TRBJ2-2; tentatively, D is TRBD1 (5 bases). Germline CDR1 is SGDLS and CDR2 is YYNGEE. Trimming stripped 2 bases from V and 2 bases from J, with 10 bases between. This CDR3 has 15 amino acids.

The gene calls are TRBV11-3 and TRBJ2-5; TRBD2 agrees at 10 bases. Germline assignment: CDR1 SGHNT and CDR2 YENEEA. J lost 5 bases, V lost 1 base, and 4 bases had no gene match. The CDR3 consists of 15 residues. CDR3 region: CASSLGLAGEETQYF. CDR3 coding DNA: TGTGCCAGCAGCTTAGGGCTAGCGGGAGAGGAGACCCAGTACTTC.

This clone was counted only a few times. The chain carries TRBV6-2 or TRBV6-3 and TRBJ2-7, with D perhaps matching TRBD1 (5 bases). The CDR3 consists of 13 residues. The germline V and J ends were trimmed by 2 bases and 6 bases, with 11 bases remaining between them. Looked up from germline, CDR1 is MNHEY and CDR2 is SVGEGT. This CDR3 reads CASSYEAGPEQYV. In nucleotides, the CDR3 is TGTGCCAGCAGTTACGAGGCAGGGCCCGAGCAGTACGTC.

The genes are TRBV15 and TRBJ1-1, with a weak D call TRBD1 (6 bases). Trimming shortened V by 5 bases and J by 0 bases, and 13 bases separated the two germline ends. The germline gives CDR1 LNHNV, CDR2 YYDKDF (reference sequence). CDR3 length: 15 amino acids. CDR3 in amino acids: CATSGGLHMNTEAFF. CDR3 nucleotide sequence: TGTGCCACCAGCGGGGGCCTTCACATGAACACTGAAGCTTTCTTT.

This clone was seen once. The rearrangement uses TRBV5-1 and TRBJ1-1, with D maybe TRBD1 (5 bases). The CDR3 contains 14 residues. Germline CDR1 reads SGHRS; CDR2 reads YFSETQ. V lost 5 bases and J lost 8, with 19 bases in between. Here the CDR3 DNA reads TGCGCCAGCAGTGGTCAGGGCACTCTGGGGGAAGCTTTCTTT. Its translation: CASSGQGTLGEAFF.

This clone was picked up one time. The V and J genes are TRBV3-1 (or the pseudogene TRBV3-2) and TRBJ2-1; D uncertain. The CDR3 has 16 residues. V lost 2 bases and J 7 bases, leaving 18 bases between the germline ends. CDR1 and CDR2 from the germline V gene are LGHDT and YNNKEL (reference sequence). In DNA, the CDR3 is TGTGCCAGCAGCCAATTCGTCGGAGCAGATGGAAATGAGCAGTTCTTC. This gives the protein CASSQFVGADGNEQFF.

Here the CDR3 DNA reads TGTGCCAGCAGTGAAGTAGCGGGGGGGCGGGAGACCCAGTACTTC. Translation: CASSEVAGGRETQYF. The genes are TRBV2 and TRBJ2-5; 11 bases fit TRBD2. From germline, CDR1 is SNHLY and CDR2 FYNNEI. V dropped 1 base and J dropped 5; count of bases not matched to a gene: 3. This CDR3 has 15 residues.

V usage is TRBV5-4 and J usage is TRBJ2-1; 9 bases map to TRBD2. The CDR3 covers 16 residues. V dropped 4 bases and J dropped 0; count of bases not matched to a gene: 5. Germline V gene data show CDR1 as SGHNT and CDR2 as YYREEE (reference sequence). The chain's CDR3 is CASSILAGGSYNEQFF. The CDR3 nucleotides read TGTGCCAGCAGCATACTAGCGGGTGGCTCCTACAATGAGCAGTTCTTC.